These 31 T cell receptor beta chains were sequenced from one sample in a study of blood T cell repertoires in COVID-19. Here immunoSEQ multiplex PCR was the method, and the copy in TCRdb shows in-frame clones only, minus some. The sample records roughly 190,000 clones, 82% being singletons. Sequenced sample: peripheral blood. The receptors come from a woman aged 60-70 years with COVID-19, enrolled during active disease.

Here the CDR3 DNA reads TGTGCCAGCAGCGCTCTGACTAGCGGGAGGGGTGCAGATACGCAGTATTTT. It yields the protein CASSALTSGRGADTQYF. This chain connects TRBV7-2 to TRBJ2-3, with 14 bases aligning to TRBD2. With 5 bases clipped from V and 4 bases from J, the junction kept 8 bases outside the gene matches. Germline assignment: CDR1 SGHTA and CDR2 FQGNSA. The CDR3 runs 17 residues.

This clone was found a few times. The genes are TRBV27 and TRBJ2-7, with 10 bases aligning to TRBD1. The CDR3 runs to 16 residues. Looked up from germline, CDR1 is MNHEY and CDR2 is SMNVEV (reference sequence). With V trimmed by 5 bases and J by 6 bases, 13 bases remained unmatched. CDR3 loop: CASSPQSGTGVSEQYF. CDR3 bases: TGTGCCAGCAGTCCCCAGTCCGGGACAGGGGTCAGCGAGCAGTACTTC.

This chain connects TRBV5-1 to TRBJ1-2; TRBD1 matches at 9 bases. V gave up 2 bases and J gave up 5 bases; unmatched junction bases: 4. The CDR3 consists of 14 residues. Per the germline V gene, CDR1 is SGHRS and CDR2 is YFSETQ. CDR3 DNA: TGCGCCAGCAGCTTAACAGGGGGCAAGTATGGCTACACCTTC. Amino acids: CASSLTGGKYGYTF.

The genes are TRBV6-6 and TRBJ2-7; 8 bases agree with TRBD1. Germline V gene sequence: CDR1 MNHNY, CDR2 SVGAGI (reference sequence). The length of the CDR3 is 13 residues. Germline trimming cut 6 bases from V and 12 bases from J; bases unmatched to any gene: 13. The CDR3 spells CASSIPPGGPRYF. The CDR3, as DNA: TGTGCCAGCAGCATCCCCCCAGGGGGCCCAAGGTACTTC.

The chain's CDR3 is CASSINSNTEAFF. In DNA form, the CDR3 reads TGTGCCAGTAGTATAAACAGTAACACTGAAGCTTTCTTT. This rearrangement joins TRBV19 to TRBJ1-1; D not certain. This CDR3 spans 13 amino acids. Germline V gene lookup returns CDR1 LNHDA and CDR2 SQIVND (reference sequence). Trimming took off 2 bases at V and 2 bases at J, with 6 bases between the two ends. The variable domain in full, completed from reference TRBV19 and TRBJ1-1, reads DGGITQSPKYLFRKEGQNVTLSCEQNLNHDAMYWYRQDPGQGLRLIYYSQIVNDFQKGDIAEGYSVSREKKESFPLTVTSAQKNPTAFYLCASSINSNTEAFFGQGTRLTVV.

The V gene is TRBV2, the J gene TRBJ2-7, with 8 bases fitting TRBD1. Unmatched junction bases numbered 12, after V lost 6 bases and J lost 2 bases. Germline CDR1 reads SNHLY; CDR2 reads FYNNEI. This CDR3 comprises 16 residues. CDR3 in DNA: TGTGCCAGCAGCTCCACAAAGACAGGGGCCGCCTACGAGCAGTACTTC. It is translated as CASSSTKTGAAYEQYF.

The chain is built from TRBV24-1 and TRBJ2-1; 9 nucleotides agree with TRBD2. Germline loops: CDR1 KGHDR, CDR2 SFDVKD. This CDR3 region has 14 residues. V lost 4 bases, J lost 9 bases, and 6 bases stayed unmatched. CDR3 in amino acids: CATSEAISGGEQFF. CDR3 nucleotides: TGTGCCACCAGTGAGGCGATTAGCGGGGGTGAGCAGTTCTTC.

This chain connects TRBV5-1 to TRBJ2-1; TRBD1 might be the D (5 bases). V was cut by 4 bases and J by 5 bases, with 10 bases left in between. The CDR3 sequence is 13 residues long. CDR1 is SGHRS, CDR2 YFSETQ, per germline. The CDR3 sequence is CASSQGVNNEQFF. The CDR3 nucleotides are TGCGCCAGCAGCCAAGGGGTGAACAATGAGCAGTTCTTC.

The chain is built from TRBV3-1 (or the pseudogene TRBV3-2) and TRBJ1-1; D is unresolved. Germline CDR1 and CDR2: LGHDT and YNNKEL (reference sequence). The CDR3 has 14 residues. The ends were cut back, 0 bases at V and 4 bases at J, with 9 bases in the middle. CDR3 residues: CASSQEEDRTEAFF. The CDR3 nucleotides are TGTGCCAGCAGCCAAGAGGAGGACCGCACTGAAGCTTTCTTT.

The chain couples TRBV5-6 to TRBJ2-7, with 9 nucleotides matching TRBD1. V dropped 2 bases and J dropped 1; count of bases not matched to a gene: 10. Germline-derived CDR1 and CDR2 are SGHDT and YYEEEE. The CDR3 is 17 amino acids. The CDR3 region is CASSLGLRQGGSYEQYF. Here the CDR3 DNA reads TGTGCCAGCAGCTTAGGTTTGCGACAGGGGGGATCCTACGAGCAGTACTTC.

The J gene is TRBJ2-7, the V gene TRBV19; D might be TRBD1 (5 bases). V was shortened by 3 bases and J by 0 bases, with 12 bases between the two germline ends. Germline lookup yields CDR1 LNHDA and CDR2 SQIVND (reference sequence). The CDR3 is made up of 15 amino acids. The CDR3: CASSMSGQVSYEQYF. The DNA of the CDR3 is TGTGCCAGTAGTATGTCCGGACAAGTCTCCTACGAGCAGTACTTC. Full variable domain (outside the CDR3, taken from reference TRBV19 and TRBJ2-7): DGGITQSPKYLFRKEGQNVTLSCEQNLNHDAMYWYRQDPGQGLRLIYYSQIVNDFQKGDIAEGYSVSREKKESFPLTVTSAQKNPTAFYLCASSMSGQVSYEQYFGPGTRLTVT.

The V gene is TRBV28, the J gene TRBJ1-5, with D tentatively TRBD1 (5 bases). V gave up 7 bases and J gave up 9 bases, with 19 bases separating them. Germline V gene data show CDR1 as MDHEN and CDR2 as SYDVKM. This CDR3 is 14 amino acids long. The CDR3 loop reads CASILHGQTRPQHF. In DNA, the CDR3 is TGTGCCAGCATCCTTCATGGACAAACTCGGCCCCAGCATTTT.

J is TRBJ2-2 and V is TRBV29-1, with D perhaps TRBD1 (6 bases). The V gene lost 7 bases and the J gene lost 3 bases, with 15 bases spanning the gap. CDR3 size: 14 residues. Per the germline V gene, CDR1 is SQVTM and CDR2 is ANQGSEA. The CDR3 coding sequence is TGCAGCGCCGAACAGGGAAAGTACACCGGGGAGCTGTTTTTT. Amino acids: CSAEQGKYTGELFF.

This clone was counted a few times. The chain uses TRBV29-1 and TRBJ1-4; the match to TRBD1 covers 8 bases. The CDR3 spans 11 residues. CDR1 and CDR2 (germline): SQVTM, ANQGSEA. V lost 7 bases, J lost 15 bases, and 10 bases stayed unmatched. The CDR3 DNA follows: TGCAGCGCTGGACAGGGCCCGACATTGTTTTTT. It encodes CSAGQGPTLFF.

The chain links TRBV6-6 to TRBJ1-2; D might be TRBD1 (5 bases). Trimming took 8 bases from V and 2 from J, leaving 15 bases between them. CDR3 length equals 14 residues. Germline V gene sequence: CDR1 MNHNY, CDR2 SVGAGI (reference sequence). The CDR3 nucleotides are TGTGCCAGCGTTATTGGACATCCAAACTATGGCTACACCTTC. It is translated as CASVIGHPNYGYTF.

The chain couples TRBV10-3 to TRBJ2-7; 9 bases line up with TRBD2. This CDR3 contains 15 residues. CDR1 and CDR2 (germline): ENHRY, SYGVKD. The V segment lost 0 bases and the J segment 3 bases; nucleotides outside the gene matches: 3. The CDR3 region has the DNA TGTGCCATCAGTGAGTCAATAGCGGGAGTCTACGAGCAGTACTTC. It is translated as CAISESIAGVYEQYF.

The chain employs TRBV9 and TRBJ2-7; D might be TRBD1 (6 bases). The germline V gene encodes CDR1 SGDLS and CDR2 YYNGEE. The V end was cut by 0 bases, the J end by 0 bases, with 13 bases between. CDR3 size: 16 residues. CDR3 amino acids: CASSVGAGQPSYEQYF. CDR3 DNA sequence: TGTGCCAGCAGCGTAGGAGCAGGACAGCCCTCCTACGAGCAGTACTTC.

The chain has TRBV7-2 and TRBJ2-5; D may be TRBD2 (6 bases). Germline CDR1 SGHTA, CDR2 FQGNSA. The CDR3 is 14 residues long. Trimming took 3 bases from V and 3 from J, leaving 11 bases between them. In DNA form, the CDR3 reads TGTGCCAGCAGCTTTCAGGGAGGAGAAGAGACCCAGTACTTC. It yields the protein CASSFQGGEETQYF.

This chain uses TRBV19 with TRBJ2-4; D is undetermined. Deletions cut 3 bases from V and 8 bases from J, with 11 bases between. Germline V gene sequence: CDR1 LNHDA, CDR2 SQIVND (reference sequence). CDR3 length equals 13 residues. Written as DNA, the CDR3 is TGTGCCAGTAGTATGGGTCTAGTTGACATTCAGTACTTC. This codes for CASSMGLVDIQYF.

This chain joins TRBV6-1 and TRBJ2-2; D is possibly TRBD1 (5 bases). CDR3 length: 17 amino acids. Trimming removed 2 bases at V and 5 bases at J, with 18 bases between. In germline, CDR1 is MNHNS, CDR2 SASEGT. The CDR3 DNA sequence: TGTGCCAGCAGTGAATGGGGCGTAGGTATGCGGACCGGGGAGCTGTTTTTT. Its translation: CASSEWGVGMRTGELFF.

The rearrangement links TRBV10-3 to TRBJ2-5; TRBD2 matches 9 bases. Germline CDR1 ENHRY, CDR2 SYGVKD. This CDR3 is 15 amino acids long. V lost 2 bases to trimming and J lost 5 bases; unmatched junction nucleotides: 6. This chain's CDR3 is CAISESLAGEETQYF. The CDR3 DNA is TGTGCCATCAGTGAGAGTTTAGCGGGGGAGGAGACCCAGTACTTC.

The V call is TRBV5-1, the J call TRBJ1-1, with D maybe TRBD1 (5 bases). The CDR3 runs 13 residues. V lost 1 base, J lost 11 bases, and 15 bases lay in between. In germline, CDR1 is SGHRS, CDR2 YFSETQ. Here the CDR3 reads CASSLPGEGVAFF. DNA for the CDR3: TGCGCCAGCAGCTTGCCGGGGGAAGGGGTGGCTTTCTTT. The whole variable domain, remainder taken from reference TRBV5-1 and TRBJ1-1, is KAGVTQTPRYLIKTRGQQVTLSCSPISGHRSVSWYQQTPGQGLQFLFEYFSETQRNKGNFPGRFSGRQFSNSRSEMNVSTLELGDSALYLCASSLPGEGVAFFGQGTRLTVV.

This rearrangement joins TRBV2 to TRBJ2-5; 9 bases are shared with TRBD1. This CDR3 contains 14 residues. The germline V gene encodes CDR1 SNHLY and CDR2 FYNNEI. The ends lost 5 bases at V and 6 bases at J; junction bases unmatched: 7. The chain's CDR3 is CASSPGTGLKTQYF. The DNA for the CDR3 is TGTGCCAGCAGTCCCGGGACAGGGCTAAAGACCCAGTACTTC.

V and J are TRBV4-1 and TRBJ1-2; the D gene is possibly TRBD1 (5 bases). Trimming cost V 0 bases and J 4 bases, with 15 bases left between them. The CDR3 runs 16 residues. Germline CDR1 and CDR2: MGHRA and YSYEKL. CDR3 sequence reads: CASSQDPRGGSYGYTF. CDR3 nucleotide sequence: TGCGCCAGCAGCCAAGATCCCCGGGGGGGAAGCTATGGCTACACCTTC.

The chain carries TRBV5-1 and TRBJ2-7; 9 bases align to TRBD2. The CDR3 is 16 amino acids. Losses at the gene ends were 3 bases for V and 1 base for J; bases not matched to a gene: 8. Germline V lookup: CDR1 SGHRS, CDR2 YFSETQ. The CDR3 sequence is CASSSREREASYEQYF. As DNA, the CDR3 is TGCGCCAGCAGCTCGAGGGAGCGGGAGGCTTCCTACGAGCAGTACTTC.

CDR3 sequence: CASSYPGVNTEAFF. The CDR3 nucleotides read TGTGCCAGCAGTTACCCAGGGGTGAACACTGAAGCTTTCTTT. This chain uses TRBV6-5 with TRBJ1-1; a weak D match, TRBD1 (6 bases). The V end lost 2 bases, the J end lost 0 bases, and 7 bases lay between the germline ends. The CDR3 covers 14 residues. The germline CDR1 and CDR2 sequences are MNHEY and SVGAGI.

This clone is a singleton in its sample. The chain carries TRBV24-1 and TRBJ2-3; D might be TRBD1 (5 bases). This CDR3 region has 14 residues. V was shortened by 4 bases and J by 5 bases, with 12 bases between the two germline ends. CDR1 is KGHDR, CDR2 SFDVKD, per germline. The CDR3 is CATSDVGQGDTQYF. The CDR3 DNA reads TGTGCCACCAGTGACGTGGGCCAGGGAGATACGCAGTATTTT.

The V call is TRBV5-1, the J call TRBJ2-1, with 10 bases aligning to TRBD1. CDR1 is SGHRS, CDR2 YFSETQ, per germline. This CDR3 spans 16 amino acids. V trimming: 1 base; J trimming: 2 bases; junction bases outside the gene matches: 3. The CDR3 protein is CASSLHGTGAYNEQFF. For the CDR3, the DNA is TGCGCCAGCAGCTTGCACGGGACAGGGGCCTACAATGAGCAGTTCTTC.

The genes are TRBV2 and TRBJ1-2; D might be TRBD1 (6 bases). Trimming took 7 bases from V and 6 from J, leaving 15 bases between them. The V gene's germline CDR1 is SNHLY and CDR2 FYNNEI. This CDR3 has 13 amino acids. The CDR3 DNA follows: TGTGCCAGCACCAACTCGGACAGAAATGGCTACACCTTC. This sequence encodes CASTNSDRNGYTF.

V is TRBV28 and J is TRBJ2-1, with 9 bases fitting TRBD1. Germline V gives CDR1 MDHEN, CDR2 SYDVKM. The CDR3 loop spans 16 amino acids. The trim removed 4 bases at V and 8 bases at J, leaving 12 bases unmatched. In nucleotides, the CDR3 is TGTGCCAGCAGTTCAACCGGGACAGGGAGCTCCTATGAGCAGTTCTTC. Its translation: CASSSTGTGSSYEQFF.

In its sample, this clone was seen a few times. V and J are TRBV29-1 and TRBJ2-1; the D gene is possibly TRBD2 (6 bases). The germline V gene has CDR1 SQVTM and CDR2 ANQGSEA. CDR3 length: 14 residues. V was cut by 6 bases and J by 6 bases, with 18 bases left in between. The CDR3 DNA follows: TGCAGCGTGATAGGTCGGAGGGTCGGCAATGAGCAGTTCTTC. Protein sequence: CSVIGRRVGNEQFF.